One and the same sample provided the 32 T cell receptor beta chains below, sequenced in a study of technical replicates of blood from several donors (dated by TCRdb to the late 2010s). Library preparation used the immunoSEQ multiplex PCR assay. TCRdb retrieved this table from immuneACCESS and kept in-frame rearrangements only. Not all clones are present; in checked studies, unresolved V genes account for under half, and no reason is known for the remainder. The sample has about 99,000 clones on record, 95% of them singletons. In total, the top ten clones hold about 0.21% of the sample. The sequencing sample was made of T cells isolated from PBMCs. These receptors were taken from a human donor in good health.

The chain links TRBV19 to TRBJ1-5, with 8 nucleotides matching TRBD1. CDR3 length: 16 amino acids. The germline V gene has CDR1 LNHDA and CDR2 SQIVND (reference sequence). The V and J ends lost 7 bases and 5 bases, in that order; junction bases with no gene match: 13. The CDR3 region is CASTPDRGGRDQPQHF. CDR3 coding DNA: TGTGCCAGTACCCCAGACAGGGGAGGTAGAGATCAGCCCCAGCATTTT.

J is TRBJ1-4 and V is TRBV28; D is unresolved. Trimming cost V 4 bases and J 0 bases, with 12 bases left between them. Germline V gives CDR1 MDHEN, CDR2 SYDVKM. This CDR3 spans 16 amino acids. CDR3 DNA sequence: TGTGCCAGCAGTTCCCCGGTCATAACAACTAATGAAAAACTGTTTTTT. Its translation: CASSSPVITTNEKLFF.

J is TRBJ2-7 and V is TRBV13; weak D call: TRBD1 (7 bases). The V and J ends lost 3 bases and 2 bases respectively, with 17 bases between them. The CDR3 covers 16 residues. Germline-derived CDR1 and CDR2 are PRHDT and FYEKMQ (reference sequence). The CDR3 is CASSFRTGEATYEQYF. The CDR3 DNA sequence: TGTGCCAGCAGCTTCCGAACAGGGGAGGCAACCTACGAGCAGTACTTC.

A single count supports this clone. This sequence joins TRBV28 and TRBJ2-4, with 9 bases that match TRBD2. The CDR3 has 15 amino acids. The trim removed 6 bases at V and 9 bases at J, leaving 12 bases unmatched. Per germline, CDR1 MDHEN and CDR2 SYDVKM. The CDR3 DNA is TGTGCCAGCAGAGTGACTAGCGGATTCAGGGGCATTCAGTACTTC. Its protein product is CASRVTSGFRGIQYF. Full variable domain (rest looked up from reference TRBV28 and TRBJ2-4): DVKVTQSSRYLVKRTGEKVFLECVQDMDHENMFWYRQDPGLGLRLIYFSYDVKMKEKGDIPEGYSVSREKKERFSLILESASTNQTSMYLCASRVTSGFRGIQYFGAGTRLSVL.

The chain has TRBV5-6 and TRBJ2-2; D call uncertain. This CDR3 is built from 15 residues. With 2 bases removed from V and 2 bases from J, the gap between germline ends came to 10 bases. Germline V gene sequence: CDR1 SGHDT, CDR2 YYEEEE. In DNA, the CDR3 is TGTGCCAGCAGCTTACGCACTTTTAACACCGGGGAGCTGTTTTTT. Translated: CASSLRTFNTGELFF.

The genes are TRBV7-3 and TRBJ2-5; D is unresolved. Trimming left V 1 base short and J 2 bases short, with 8 bases between. CDR3 length: 14 residues. Germline V gene data show CDR1 as SGHTA and CDR2 as FQGTGA. The CDR3 loop is CASSLNPTQETQYF. As DNA, the CDR3 is TGTGCCAGCAGCTTAAATCCGACTCAAGAGACCCAGTACTTC.

The chain uses TRBV2 and TRBJ2-5; 11 bases align to TRBD1. Germline assignment: CDR1 SNHLY and CDR2 FYNNEI. J lost 6 bases, V lost 4 bases, and 7 bases had no gene match. This CDR3 has 15 amino acids. CDR3 protein: CASSAGQGVGKTQYF. CDR3 DNA: TGTGCCAGCAGTGCGGGACAGGGGGTGGGAAAGACCCAGTACTTC.

This chain uses TRBV4-1 with TRBJ2-3; tentative D call: TRBD1 (6 bases). With 3 bases removed from V and 3 bases from J, the gap between germline ends came to 10 bases. This CDR3 spans 14 amino acids. From germline, CDR1 is MGHRA and CDR2 YSYEKL. This chain's CDR3 is CASSQPGTTDTQYF. In DNA, the CDR3 is TGCGCCAGCAGCCAGCCAGGGACAACAGATACGCAGTATTTT.

The chain combines TRBV6-1 with TRBJ1-6; the match to TRBD1 covers 7 bases. The CDR3 consists of 12 residues. CDR1 and CDR2 (germline): MNHNS, SASEGT. J gave up 7 bases and V 6 bases, and 0 bases lay outside the gene matches. In DNA, the CDR3 is TGTGCCAGCAGGGACAGGAATTCACCCCTCCACTTT. It specifies CASRDRNSPLHF.

The chain employs TRBV6-1 and TRBJ1-5; TRBD1 might be the D (6 bases). The CDR3 consists of 15 residues. Germline CDR1 reads MNHNS; CDR2 reads SASEGT. Trimming stripped 5 bases from V and 10 bases from J, with 21 bases between. Here the CDR3 reads CASSHGGQGTQPQHF. The CDR3 DNA is TGTGCCAGCAGTCACGGGGGGCAGGGCACGCAACCCCAGCATTTT.

V is TRBV15 and J is TRBJ2-1; D may be TRBD2 (6 bases). The V end lost 9 bases, the J end lost 7 bases, and 10 bases lay between the germline ends. Germline V gene lookup returns CDR1 LNHNV and CDR2 YYDKDF (reference sequence). The CDR3 sequence is 11 residues long. The CDR3 loop reads CATYGGNEQFF. The CDR3 nucleotides read TGTGCCACGTACGGGGGAAATGAGCAGTTCTTC.

The rearrangement uses TRBV9 and TRBJ1-2; D not certain. CDR1 is SGDLS and CDR2 is YYNGEE in the germline V gene. This CDR3 region has 13 residues. Trimming took off 0 bases at V and 5 bases at J, with 8 bases between the two ends. CDR3 nucleotides: TGTGCCAGCAGCGTAGCTACCGCTTATGGCTACACCTTC. Translation: CASSVATAYGYTF.

V gene TRBV12-5 combines with J gene TRBJ1-1; a weak D match, TRBD1 (6 bases). This CDR3 is built from 13 residues. Trimming removed 5 bases at V and 3 bases at J, with 10 bases between. Germline V CDR1 and CDR2: LGHNT, FRNRAP. In DNA, the CDR3 is TGTGCTAGTGGTCAGACAGGCTACACTGAAGCTTTCTTT. Amino acids: CASGQTGYTEAFF.

The rearrangement uses TRBV13 and TRBJ2-7; 10 nucleotides match TRBD2. The CDR3 sequence is 14 residues long. Germline V gene lookup returns CDR1 PRHDT and CDR2 FYEKMQ (reference sequence). V gave up 4 bases and J gave up 3 bases; unmatched junction bases: 3. As DNA, the CDR3 is TGTGCCAGCAGCTCCGGGACTAGCGTCTACGAGCAGTACTTC. Translated: CASSSGTSVYEQYF.

This chain uses TRBV5-4 with TRBJ2-3; 10 bases map to TRBD2. With V trimmed by 6 bases and J by 4 bases, 5 bases remained unmatched. CDR1 and CDR2 (germline): SGHNT, YYREEE (reference sequence). This CDR3 spans 14 amino acids. The CDR3 region is CASTERGGADTQYF. CDR3 in DNA: TGTGCCAGCACGGAGCGGGGGGGCGCAGATACGCAGTATTTT.

V usage is TRBV30 and J usage is TRBJ1-6; D may be TRBD1 (5 bases). Trimming took 4 bases from V and 7 from J, leaving 8 bases between them. From germline, CDR1 is GTSNPN and CDR2 SVGIG (reference sequence). The CDR3 runs to 12 residues. This chain's CDR3 is CAWTRVNSPLHF. CDR3 bases: TGTGCCTGGACCAGGGTAAATTCACCCCTCCACTTT.

This sequence joins TRBV11-3 and TRBJ2-5, with D perhaps matching TRBD2 (5 bases). V was clipped by 5 bases and J by 4 bases, with 14 bases between them. The CDR3 totals 14 residues. Germline assignment: CDR1 SGHNT and CDR2 YENEEA. The CDR3 region is CASSPAMGRETQYF. CDR3 DNA: TGTGCCAGCAGCCCAGCGATGGGGAGAGAGACCCAGTACTTC. Full variable domain (missing parts from reference TRBV11-3 and TRBJ2-5): EAGVVQSPRYKIIEKKQPVAFWCNPISGHNTLYWYLQNLGQGPELLIRYENEEAVDDSQLPKDRFSAERLKGVDSTLKIQPAELGDSAVYLCASSPAMGRETQYFGPGTRLLVL.

This chain uses TRBV28 with TRBJ1-2, with no clear D. Trimming shortened V by 2 bases and J by 5 bases, and 9 bases separated the two germline ends. The CDR3 runs 13 residues. Germline V gives CDR1 MDHEN, CDR2 SYDVKM. The CDR3: CASSLVVSYGYTF. Here the CDR3 DNA reads TGTGCCAGCAGTTTAGTTGTGTCTTATGGCTACACCTTC.

The chain employs TRBV11-2 and TRBJ2-7, with 8 positions matching TRBD2. V was pared by 6 bases and J by 1 base, with 5 bases of the junction left unmatched. CDR3 length: 14 residues. CDR1 and CDR2 (germline): SGHAT, FQNNGV. In nucleotides, the CDR3 is TGTGCCAGCAGTCGCGGGAGGTCGTCCTACGAGCAGTACTTC. Translation gives CASSRGRSSYEQYF.

This chain links TRBV6-5 with TRBJ2-5, with TRBD2 as a possible D gene (5 bases). This CDR3 has 16 residues. Germline loops: CDR1 MNHEY, CDR2 SVGAGI. V was pared by 0 bases and J by 2 bases, with 13 bases between. CDR3 in amino acids: CASSYSISRAQETQYF. The CDR3 nucleotides read TGTGCCAGCAGTTACTCGATTTCGAGGGCACAAGAGACCCAGTACTTC.

This CDR3 is CASTQGNNEQYF. The CDR3 DNA reads TGTGCCAGCACACAGGGGAATAACGAGCAGTACTTC. The rearrangement joins TRBV5-4 to TRBJ2-7, with TRBD1 matching 7 bases. CDR3 size: 12 residues. Losses at the gene ends were 6 bases for V and 5 bases for J; bases not matched to a gene: 5. Per the germline V gene, CDR1 is SGHNT and CDR2 is YYREEE (reference sequence).

The chain combines TRBV9 with TRBJ2-3; D is ambiguous. Germline values: CDR1 SGDLS, CDR2 YYNGEE. This CDR3 comprises 13 residues. V lost 4 bases and J lost 0, with 6 bases in between. The CDR3: CASSSLSTDTQYF. The CDR3, as DNA: TGTGCCAGCAGCTCTCTTAGCACAGATACGCAGTATTTT.

The chain joins TRBV29-1 to TRBJ2-1; D might be TRBD2 (6 bases). CDR3 length: 15 amino acids. Between the trimmed V and J ends, which lost 7 bases and 6 bases, there was a span of 22 bases. CDR1 is SQVTM and CDR2 is ANQGSEA in the germline V gene. CDR3 loop: CSGKLMSGVSNEQFF. CDR3 sequence (DNA): TGCAGCGGGAAGTTAATGTCGGGAGTCTCCAATGAGCAGTTCTTC.

This clone appeared once. The chain carries TRBV2 and TRBJ1-5; D might be TRBD1 (5 bases). This CDR3 has 14 amino acids. The V end was cut by 2 bases, the J end by 4 bases, with 9 bases between. Germline-derived CDR1 and CDR2 are SNHLY and FYNNEI. Here the CDR3 DNA reads TGTGCCAGCAGTGAAATTCGGGGGAATCAGCCCCAGCATTTT. This sequence encodes CASSEIRGNQPQHF.

The CDR3 region has the DNA TGTGCCAGCAGCGAGAACAGGGTCTCTCAAGAGACCCAGTACTTC. Its protein product is CASSENRVSQETQYF. This chain joins TRBV7-8 and TRBJ2-5; D is possibly TRBD1 (6 bases). Germline values: CDR1 SGHVS, CDR2 FQNEAQ. V lost 5 bases and J lost 2, with 15 bases in between. The length of the CDR3 is 15 residues.

CDR3 protein: CASSAGVLAGGRSYNEQFF. The CDR3 DNA sequence: TGTGCCAGCAGCGCCGGGGTCCTAGCGGGAGGGCGCTCCTACAATGAGCAGTTCTTC. The chain joins TRBV7-8 to TRBJ2-1; 12 bases match TRBD2. Germline CDR1 reads SGHVS; CDR2 reads FQNEAQ. This CDR3 has 19 amino acids. The J segment lost 0 bases and the V segment lost 5 bases, leaving 11 bases of the junction unmatched.

The chain joins TRBV2 to TRBJ2-7, with D possibly matching TRBD2 (6 bases). CDR3 length: 13 amino acids. Germline CDR1 reads SNHLY; CDR2 reads FYNNEI. V dropped 4 bases and J dropped 5 bases, with 12 bases sitting between them. The CDR3: CASSVGLAHEQYF. The DNA for the CDR3 is TGTGCCAGCAGTGTGGGACTGGCCCACGAGCAGTACTTC.

The gene calls are TRBV5-6 and TRBJ2-7; D remains unclear. V was cut by 4 bases and J by 5 bases, with 10 bases left in between. The CDR3 is 12 residues long. Germline CDR1 is SGHDT and CDR2 is YYEEEE. CDR3 DNA sequence: TGTGCCAGCAGCATAGACTTTAACGAGCAGTACTTC. Encoded protein: CASSIDFNEQYF.

V usage is TRBV27 and J usage is TRBJ2-2; 11 bases line up with TRBD1. Germline loops: CDR1 MNHEY, CDR2 SMNVEV (reference sequence). With 1 base clipped from V and 7 bases from J, the junction kept 5 bases outside the gene matches. The CDR3 has 16 amino acids. For the CDR3, the DNA is TGTGCCAGCAGTTTATGGGGGACAGGGGGGATCGGGGAGCTGTTTTTT. This encodes CASSLWGTGGIGELFF.

The gene calls are TRBV6-1 and TRBJ2-3; tentatively, D is TRBD2 (6 bases). Germline CDR1 is MNHNS and CDR2 is SASEGT. The CDR3 spans 17 residues. Trimming took 3 bases from V and 6 from J, leaving 22 bases between them. The CDR3 protein is CASSDDFRRVGSDTQYF. Here the CDR3 DNA reads TGTGCCAGCAGTGACGATTTCCGGAGGGTAGGATCGGATACGCAGTATTTT.

The genes are TRBV6-1 and TRBJ2-5; 9 bases map to TRBD2. This CDR3 contains 16 residues. Germline CDR1 reads MNHNS; CDR2 reads SASEGT. Trimming cost V 4 bases and J 5 bases; bases outside gene matches: 11. CDR3 loop: CASSGTSGGRGETQYF. As DNA, the CDR3 is TGTGCCAGCAGTGGCACCAGCGGGGGGAGGGGGGAGACCCAGTACTTC.

The chain carries TRBV14 and TRBJ2-7; D may be TRBD1 (6 bases). Per germline, CDR1 SGHDN and CDR2 FVKESK. Deletions cut 4 bases from V and 4 bases from J, with 14 bases between. The CDR3 is 14 residues long. CDR3: CASSRAGQMYEQYF. In DNA form, the CDR3 reads TGTGCCAGCAGCCGAGCTGGACAGATGTACGAGCAGTACTTC.